These 8 T cell receptor beta chains were all obtained from the same sample, sequenced in a study of PD-L1 blockade in urothelial cancer. This sample's time point: pretreatment peripheral blood. The repertoire was sequenced with immunoSEQ multiplex PCR; TCRdb's copy has only in-frame clones and lacks some. The sample shows almost 50,000 clones, about 81% of them seen only once. This sample comprised PBMCs, obtained around atezolizumab (anti-PD-L1) treatment. These receptors were collected from a man between 65 and 80 years old with urothelial cancer.

The rearrangement uses TRBV30 and TRBJ1-2; D remains unclear. CDR3 length: 14 residues. V lost 0 bases and J 4 bases, leaving 12 bases between the germline ends. Germline CDR1 GTSNPN, CDR2 SVGIG (reference sequence). The CDR3 DNA follows: TGTGCCTGGAGTGTTGGAGGGTCTACCTATGGCTACACCTTC. Amino acid sequence: CAWSVGGSTYGYTF.

The chain joins TRBV5-1 to TRBJ1-1, with a weak D call TRBD1 (5 bases). In germline, CDR1 is SGHRS, CDR2 YFSETQ. The CDR3 consists of 15 residues. Trimming removed 7 bases at V and 5 bases at J, with 21 bases between. CDR3 protein: CASAPGSGEGTEAFF. CDR3 DNA sequence: TGCGCCAGCGCGCCTGGCTCGGGGGAGGGGACTGAAGCTTTCTTT. Complete variable domain (other parts from reference TRBV5-1 and TRBJ1-1): KAGVTQTPRYLIKTRGQQVTLSCSPISGHRSVSWYQQTPGQGLQFLFEYFSETQRNKGNFPGRFSGRQFSNSRSEMNVSTLELGDSALYLCASAPGSGEGTEAFFGQGTRLTVV.

Only one count was recorded for this clone. The chain employs TRBV6-6 and TRBJ1-1; TRBD1 matches 7 bases. After removal of 2 bases from V and 1 base from J, the junction contained 7 bases not matched to a gene. CDR3 size: 16 residues. CDR1 and CDR2 from the germline V gene are MNHNY and SVGAGI (reference sequence). The CDR3 DNA reads as TGTGCCAGCAGTTACGGGTTTGGGACAGAGAACACTGAAGCTTTCTTT. Translation gives CASSYGFGTENTEAFF.

This clone was observed once. The J gene is TRBJ2-6, the V gene TRBV6-6, with D unresolved. The CDR3 contains 15 residues. Trimming took 4 bases from V and 0 from J, leaving 7 bases between them. The germline V gene has CDR1 MNHNY and CDR2 SVGAGI (reference sequence). For the CDR3, the DNA is TGTGCCAGCAGTTCCCCATTCTCTGGGGCCAACGTCCTGACTTTC. The encoded protein is CASSSPFSGANVLTF.

This clone occurred once. The chain links TRBV29-1 to TRBJ1-3; D not certain. The CDR3 is 13 amino acids. The V gene's germline CDR1 is SQVTM and CDR2 ANQGSEA. The V end lost 4 bases, the J end lost 0 bases, and 7 bases lay between the germline ends. The DNA for the CDR3 is TGCAGCGTTGGTGGCCACTCTGGAAACACCATATATTTT. Translating it yields CSVGGHSGNTIYF.

Written as DNA, the CDR3 is TGCGCCAGCAGCTTCGGGGACAGGCCGAGGGGCGATGAGCAGTTCTTC. Translated: CASSFGDRPRGDEQFF. The chain couples TRBV5-1 to TRBJ2-1; the match to TRBD1 covers 8 bases. Germline V gives CDR1 SGHRS, CDR2 YFSETQ. V was pared by 2 bases and J by 8 bases, with 12 bases of the junction left unmatched. CDR3 length equals 16 residues.

The rearrangement joins TRBV29-1 to TRBJ1-2, with 8 bases fitting TRBD1. The CDR3 length is 16 residues. Looked up from germline, CDR1 is SQVTM and CDR2 is ANQGSEA. V lost 5 bases and J lost 4; bases outside the gene matches: 15. CDR3 sequence reads: CSVIATKQGEGYGYTF. CDR3 DNA sequence: TGCAGCGTTATCGCCACAAAACAGGGGGAAGGCTATGGCTACACCTTC.

J is TRBJ2-5 and V is TRBV7-9; 8 nucleotides line up with TRBD2. Germline CDR1 is SEHNR and CDR2 is FQNEAQ (reference sequence). The CDR3 contains 14 residues. Trimming cost V 5 bases and J 4 bases; bases outside gene matches: 6. The CDR3 bases are TGTGCCAGCAGCCCCGCGGGGGGCGGAGAGACCCAGTACTTC. Translated: CASSPAGGGETQYF. Full variable domain (rest looked up from reference TRBV7-9 and TRBJ2-5): DTGVSQNPRHKITKRGQNVTFRCDPISEHNRLYWYRQTLGQGPEFLTYFQNEAQLEKSRLLSDRFSAERPKGSFSTLEIQRTEQGDSAMYLCASSPAGGGETQYFGPGTRLLVL.